Sequencing of this T cell receptor (beta chain) was carried out in a study of CXCR3-negative and CXCR3-positive naive CD8 T cells. Study observations and caveats: Fresh PBMCs served for most assays, and CXCR3 expression fell partially after cryopreservation. CXCR3-positive naive cells had TRB CDR3s that were more hydrophobic than CXCR3-negative naive cells had. Diversity proved comparably high across both naive subsets and much lower in memory CD8+ cells.

CDR3 length equals 14 residues. Germline values: CDR1 SGHRS, CDR2 YFSETQ. The TRB cDNA libraries were prepared by 5' RACE with UMI labels. With the 5' RACE reads reprocessed, TCRdb shows one record per CDR3 protein and no DNA. In total, the table holds about 50,000 distinct CDR3 sequences. In the case of this clonotype: The target antigen is unknown.

With 250,000 to 350,000 cells each, the CD8+ T cell subsets were individually sorted in triplicate. Naive CD8+ T cells displayed a CD45RO-CCR7+CD27+CD95- phenotype. The clonotype comes from a human donor in good health. Some clones in this sample may be carry-over from other donors' samples. What was sequenced was naive CXCR3+ CD8+ T cells from blood. Documented subset: CD45RO-CCR7+CD27+CD95- naive CD8+ T cells expressing CXCR3 (TNR3+). This rearrangement joins TRBV5-1 to TRBJ2-6. The CDR3 here is CASSLDRRANVLTF.